Below, one T cell receptor (beta chain) is given with its context. This specimen belongs to a study of blood T cell repertoires in COVID-19. Per the original data handling: How many nucleated cells were present was estimated from reference gene primer amplification. Sequencing was performed with immunoSEQ multiplex PCR; in TCRdb, only in-frame clones are kept and a portion is missing. V and J calls and clone size are copied from that table; D and trimming were computed from the DNA. The sample carries around 150,000 clones, around 87% recorded once. The sample was peripheral blood. The clonotype comes from a woman in her forties with acute or convalescent COVID-19.

The CDR3, as DNA: TGTGCCAGCAGTGCCAGGGGGCGGACAGGGCCCAATAATTCACCCCTCCACTTT. Residues: CASSARGRTGPNNSPLHF. This chain connects TRBV6-1 to TRBJ1-6, with TRBD1 identical over 8 bases. The CDR3 spans 18 residues. V dropped 4 bases and J dropped 5; count of bases not matched to a gene: 13. CDR1 is MNHNS and CDR2 is SASEGT in the germline V gene.